A single sample gave rise to the 26 T cell receptor beta chains below, sequenced in a study of blood T cell repertoires in COVID-19. Generated by immunoSEQ multiplex PCR, the TCRdb table keeps only in-frame clones and is missing some. The sample includes a few hundred thousand clones, about 90% seen only once; the top ten take almost 3%. The specimen was PBMCs or T cells enriched from blood (not recorded which). All receptors derive from a woman aged 25 to 39 who had recovered from COVID-19.

The chain joins TRBV11-2 to TRBJ2-1; D might be TRBD2 (6 bases). Trimming removed 3 bases at V and 3 bases at J, with 9 bases between. Germline values: CDR1 SGHAT, CDR2 FQNNGV. The CDR3 runs 14 residues. For the CDR3, the DNA is TGTGCCAGCAGCTTGGGGACTTTCTACAATGAGCAGTTCTTC. It encodes CASSLGTFYNEQFF.

The chain recombines TRBV19 with TRBJ2-1, with TRBD2 matching 11 bases. Germline V gives CDR1 LNHDA, CDR2 SQIVND (reference sequence). The CDR3 is 15 residues long. J was trimmed by 5 bases and V by 5 bases; bases with no gene match: 5. The CDR3 bases are TGTGCCAGTAGTTATACTAGCGGGAGAGACAATGAGCAGTTCTTC. Translation: CASSYTSGRDNEQFF.

This chain links TRBV7-9 with TRBJ2-7; TRBD2 matches 8 bases. Germline CDR1 is SEHNR and CDR2 is FQNEAQ (reference sequence). The CDR3 is 13 amino acids. V gave up 11 bases and J gave up 5 bases; unmatched junction bases: 11. The CDR3 is CAFGGAVRDEQYF. The CDR3 DNA follows: TGTGCCTTCGGGGGGGCGGTACGGGACGAGCAGTACTTC.

The count of this clone is one. The chain is built from TRBV5-1 and TRBJ2-2; no firm D call. From germline, CDR1 is SGHRS and CDR2 YFSETQ. V was cut by 2 bases and J by 0 bases, with 8 bases left in between. The CDR3 spans 15 residues. In DNA form, the CDR3 reads TGCGCCAGCAGCTTCAACATACCGAACACCGGGGAGCTGTTTTTT. Its translation: CASSFNIPNTGELFF. The whole variable domain, remainder taken from reference TRBV5-1 and TRBJ2-2, is KAGVTQTPRYLIKTRGQQVTLSCSPISGHRSVSWYQQTPGQGLQFLFEYFSETQRNKGNFPGRFSGRQFSNSRSEMNVSTLELGDSALYLCASSFNIPNTGELFFGEGSRLTVL.

The chain employs TRBV5-1 and TRBJ2-7; D gene ambiguous. Germline CDR1 and CDR2: SGHRS and YFSETQ. The CDR3 runs 15 residues. Trimming pared 0 bases from V and 2 bases from J, leaving 12 bases between. CDR3 nucleotides: TGCGCCAGCAGCTTGGACCCATCAATAGCCTACGAGCAGTACTTC. The encoded protein is CASSLDPSIAYEQYF.

The V gene is TRBV4-2, the J gene TRBJ1-2; weak D call: TRBD1 (5 bases). The CDR3 is 13 amino acids. CDR1 is LGHNA and CDR2 is YNFKEQ in the germline V gene. The germline V and J ends were trimmed by 4 bases and 4 bases, with 10 bases remaining between them. The CDR3 DNA is TGTGCCAGCAGCCCAAAAGGGGCCTATGGCTACACCTTC. It codes for CASSPKGAYGYTF.

CDR3 loop: CASSAQGGRGNQPQHF. The CDR3 nucleotides read TGTGCCAGCAGTGCTCAGGGGGGAAGGGGCAATCAGCCCCAGCATTTT. The gene calls are TRBV6-1 and TRBJ1-5; TRBD1 matches at 7 bases. V lost 4 bases and J lost 2; bases outside the gene matches: 8. Germline loops: CDR1 MNHNS, CDR2 SASEGT. There are 16 residues in the CDR3.

The genes are TRBV6-5 and TRBJ2-7, with D hard to call. V lost 8 bases, J lost 3 bases, and 5 bases lay in between. CDR1 is MNHEY, CDR2 SVGAGI, per germline. This CDR3 comprises 10 residues. CDR3 region: CASPLYEQYF. In DNA, the CDR3 is TGTGCCAGCCCACTCTACGAGCAGTACTTC.

The chain is built from TRBV6-2 or TRBV6-3 and TRBJ2-5, with 10 bases fitting TRBD1. This CDR3 is 16 amino acids long. Germline V CDR1 and CDR2: MNHEY, SVGEGT. V shed 5 bases, J shed 5 bases, and the junction held 11 bases outside the gene matches. CDR3 residues: CASSTRQGAWGETQYF. The CDR3 DNA follows: TGTGCCAGCAGTACAAGACAGGGGGCTTGGGGGGAGACCCAGTACTTC.

The CDR3 DNA is TGTGCCAGCAGTTTGGGGGCTGGCCAGCCCCAGCATTTT. Its translation is CASSLGAGQPQHF. This rearrangement joins TRBV12-3 or TRBV12-4 to TRBJ1-5; D perhaps matches TRBD1 (6 bases). CDR3 length: 13 amino acids. Trimming pared 3 bases from V and 7 bases from J, leaving 10 bases between.

This clone was found a few times. The chain uses TRBV25-1 and TRBJ1-2; 11 bases agree with TRBD1. Looked up from germline, CDR1 is MGHDK and CDR2 is SYGVNS. The V segment lost 5 bases and the J segment 3 bases; nucleotides outside the gene matches: 2. The CDR3 contains 14 residues. The CDR3 region has the DNA TGTGCCAGCAGTAGGGGACAGGGGGACTATGGCTACACCTTC. Translated: CASSRGQGDYGYTF.

This clone is a singleton in its sample. The J gene is TRBJ1-2, the V gene TRBV6-5; TRBD1 matches at 7 bases. V lost 6 bases, J lost 5 bases, and 6 bases stayed unmatched. The CDR3 loop spans 13 amino acids. Germline V gene data show CDR1 as MNHEY and CDR2 as SVGAGI. CDR3 residues: CASSRGQVYGYTF. The CDR3 DNA sequence: TGTGCCAGCAGCAGAGGACAGGTTTATGGCTACACCTTC.

This rearrangement joins TRBV30 to TRBJ1-1; 7 bases align to TRBD1. CDR1 and CDR2 (germline): GTSNPN, SVGIG (reference sequence). CDR3 length: 14 amino acids. With V trimmed by 1 base and J by 5 bases, 7 bases remained unmatched. The CDR3 spells CAWSGPLTGTEAFF. CDR3 bases: TGTGCCTGGAGTGGACCCTTGACAGGGACTGAAGCTTTCTTT.

The chain has TRBV29-1 and TRBJ1-2; D is uncertain. Trimming took off 0 bases at V and 7 bases at J, with 12 bases between the two ends. In germline, CDR1 is SQVTM, CDR2 ANQGSEA. The CDR3 sequence is 13 residues long. The CDR3 is CSVEDGRVGGYTF. CDR3 nucleotides: TGCAGCGTTGAAGATGGGCGGGTTGGTGGCTACACCTTC.

This chain links TRBV7-2 with TRBJ1-2, with TRBD1 identical over 9 bases. J gave up 4 bases and V 5 bases, and 5 bases lay outside the gene matches. The germline gives CDR1 SGHTA, CDR2 FQGNSA. The CDR3 runs 14 residues. The CDR3 DNA is TGTGCCAGCAGCCAAGGACAGGGGTTCTATGGCTACACCTTC. Protein sequence: CASSQGQGFYGYTF.

This sequence joins TRBV7-2 and TRBJ1-4, with TRBD1 matching 8 bases. This CDR3 has 17 residues. The V gene's germline CDR1 is SGHTA and CDR2 FQGNSA. Unmatched junction bases numbered 11, after V lost 0 bases and J lost 8 bases. This chain's CDR3 is CASSLAPWTGTGEKLFF. CDR3 sequence (DNA): TGTGCCAGCAGCTTAGCACCCTGGACAGGGACGGGGGAAAAACTGTTTTTT.

This chain uses TRBV7-2 with TRBJ1-5; D is undetermined. Trimming shortened V by 3 bases and J by 0 bases, and 6 bases separated the two germline ends. Germline lookup yields CDR1 SGHTA and CDR2 FQGNSA. This CDR3 contains 14 residues. CDR3 bases: TGTGCCAGCAGCTTGACAAATAGCAATCAGCCCCAGCATTTT. Its translation is CASSLTNSNQPQHF. The whole variable domain, filled in from reference TRBV7-2 and TRBJ1-5, reads GAGVSQSPSNKVTEKGKDVELRCDPISGHTALYWYRQSLGQGLEFLIYFQGNSAPDKSGLPSDRFSAERTGGSVSTLTIQRTQQEDSAVYLCASSLTNSNQPQHFGDGTRLSIL.

The genes are TRBV6-5 and TRBJ2-6; D gene unclear. This CDR3 is 14 amino acids long. The germline CDR1 and CDR2 sequences are MNHEY and SVGAGI. Trimming took 2 bases from V and 2 from J, leaving 4 bases between them. The CDR3 region has the DNA TGTGCCAGCAGTTACCAGGCTGGGGCCAACGTCCTGACTTTC. Its protein is CASSYQAGANVLTF.

V and J are TRBV9 and TRBJ1-6, with 7 bases identical to TRBD1. The CDR3 is 16 residues long. Germline values: CDR1 SGDLS, CDR2 YYNGEE. V shed 2 bases and J 8 bases; nucleotides not matched to a gene: 10. The chain's CDR3 is CASSVAQGVGHSPLHF. The CDR3 DNA sequence: TGTGCCAGCAGCGTCGCCCAGGGGGTGGGGCATTCACCCCTCCACTTT.

V is TRBV7-2 and J is TRBJ2-2; the D gene is possibly TRBD2 (5 bases). In germline, CDR1 is SGHTA, CDR2 FQGNSA. CDR3 length equals 15 residues. V was trimmed by 2 bases and J by 10 bases, leaving 17 bases between them. The CDR3 DNA reads TGTGCCAGCAGCTTAAACGCTGCGGGCCAGGCGGAGCTGTTTTTT. Translation gives CASSLNAAGQAELFF.

The chain has TRBV9 and TRBJ2-2, with D maybe TRBD1 (6 bases). Trimming took off 4 bases at V and 3 bases at J, with 16 bases between the two ends. The CDR3 spans 16 residues. Germline V gene data show CDR1 as SGDLS and CDR2 as YYNGEE. This CDR3 reads CASSFSGTSYTGELFF. The CDR3 DNA is TGTGCCAGCAGCTTTTCCGGGACATCCTACACCGGGGAGCTGTTTTTT.

V is TRBV18 and J is TRBJ2-5; the D gene is possibly TRBD1 (6 bases). The V gene lost 6 bases and the J gene lost 10 bases, with 24 bases spanning the gap. From germline, CDR1 is KGHSH and CDR2 LQKENI. CDR3 length equals 15 residues. The CDR3 coding sequence is TGTGCCAGCTCTCAAGGACGGTCTGAAGGGGGAGTCCAGTACTTC. This sequence encodes CASSQGRSEGGVQYF.

The chain joins TRBV9 to TRBJ1-1; 8 bases map to TRBD1. Germline CDR1 SGDLS, CDR2 YYNGEE. The CDR3 covers 15 residues. V gave up 0 bases and J gave up 4 bases; unmatched junction bases: 5. In DNA, the CDR3 is TGTGCCAGCAGCGTAGGGGGGACAGGAGTCACTGAAGCTTTCTTT. Protein: CASSVGGTGVTEAFF.

This chain uses TRBV2 with TRBJ2-7, with a tentative D call TRBD1 (6 bases). V shed 8 bases and J shed 1 base, with 9 bases lying between them. Germline CDR1 reads SNHLY; CDR2 reads FYNNEI. CDR3 length: 12 amino acids. The CDR3 is CASETGSYEQYF. The CDR3 DNA is TGTGCCAGCGAGACAGGATCCTACGAGCAGTACTTC. The whole variable domain, filled in from reference TRBV2 and TRBJ2-7, reads EPEVTQTPSHQVTQMGQEVILRCVPISNHLYFYWYRQILGQKVEFLVSFYNNEISEKSEIFDDQFSVERPDGSNFTLKIRSTKLEDSAMYFCASETGSYEQYFGPGTRLTVT.

The chain recombines TRBV24-1 with TRBJ1-1; D gene uncertain. V shed 7 bases and J shed 5 bases, with 13 bases lying between them. The germline V gene has CDR1 KGHDR and CDR2 SFDVKD. There are 13 residues in the CDR3. CDR3 residues: CATRNGQRTEAFF. The DNA for the CDR3 is TGTGCCACCAGGAATGGGCAAAGGACTGAAGCTTTCTTT.

The table lists this clone with a count of one. The chain combines TRBV28 with TRBJ1-5; weak D call: TRBD1 (5 bases). Germline V gene sequence: CDR1 MDHEN, CDR2 SYDVKM. CDR3 size: 14 residues. V lost 2 bases to trimming and J lost 5 bases, with 10 bases between them. In nucleotides, the CDR3 is TGTGCCAGCAGTTTACCAGGGAGGGATCAGCCCCAGCATTTT. Encoded protein: CASSLPGRDQPQHF.